These T cell receptor beta chains were read from a single sample in a study of blood T cell repertoires in COVID-19. TCRdb's copy holds only in-frame clones and misses some; the assay was immunoSEQ multiplex PCR. Of under 400,000 clones in the sample, 88% were seen once. The sequencing input was PBMCs or T cells enriched from blood (not recorded which). The receptors stem from a woman aged 30 to 39 who had been exposed to COVID-19. CDR3s include the opening cysteine and the closing phenylalanine or tryptophan. A D gene is named only where the DNA matches it firmly. Clone sizes are given selectively: once, few, many, or a class where the clone is expanded.

>TRBV29-1|NA|NA|TRBJ1-1
TGCAGCGGACAGATGAACACTGAAGCTTTCTTT
CSGQMNTEAFF
>TRBV27|TRBD2|NA|TRBJ2-1
TGTGCCAGCAGCCCTTATACCCAGCGGGAGGGCCCAAATGAGCAGTTCTTC
CASSPYTQREGPNEQFF
>TRBV21-1|NA|once|TRBJ1-2
TGTGCCAGCAGACTCCTACGGACAGGGAGGGAGGCGACAGTCGCTTATGGCTACACCTTC
CASRLLRTGREATVAYGYTF
>TRBV28|TRBD1|NA|TRBJ2-4
TGTGCCAGCAGACCCGGGACAGGGGGCAGGTTGTTGAACATTCAGTACTTC
CASRPGTGGRLLNIQYF
>TRBV5-4|NA|NA|TRBJ2-7
TGTGCCAGCAGCTTACAGACAGGCAAACAACTAACCTACGAGCAGTACTTC
CASSLQTGKQLTYEQYF
>TRBV13|TRBD1|NA|TRBJ1-6
TGTGCCAGCAGCTTAGTGTCTGGACAGGGGCATTCACCCCTCCACTTT
CASSLVSGQGHSPLHF
>TRBV11-3|TRBD1|NA|TRBJ1-1
TGTGCCAGCAGGGACAGGGGCCACACTGAAGCTTTCTTT
CASRDRGHTEAFF
>TRBV5-6|NA|NA|TRBJ1-1
TGTGCCAGCAGCTTGGGTGTGGCTGGCACTGAAGCTTTCTTT
CASSLGVAGTEAFF
>TRBV27|TRBD1|few|TRBJ1-2
TGTGCCAGCAGTTGGACAGGCAACTATGGCTACACCTTC
CASSWTGNYGYTF
>TRBV10-1|NA|NA|TRBJ1-1
TGCGCCAGCAGTGAGTCCGGTGGGGAGTGGGACACTGAAGCTTTCTTT
CASSESGGEWDTEAFF
>TRBV18|TRBD1|NA|TRBJ2-7
TGTGCCAGCCAGATAGGGACAGGGTTTAACGAGCAGTACTTC
CASQIGTGFNEQYF
>TRBV27|TRBD1|once|TRBJ1-5
TGTGCCAGCAGTCCACAGGGGCCCAATCAGCCCCAGCATTTT
CASSPQGPNQPQHF
>TRBV30|TRBD2|once|TRBJ2-2
TGTGCCTGCCCGCCTCTAGCGGGAAACACCGGGGAGCTGTTTTTT
CACPPLAGNTGELFF
>TRBV9|NA|NA|TRBJ1-1
TGTGCCAGCAGCGTAGACGGGGGACTCACTGAAGCTTTCTTT
CASSVDGGLTEAFF
>TRBV29-1|TRBD1|once|TRBJ2-1
TGCAGCGTTTTAGACCGGGACAGGGTCTTAGATGAGCAGTTCTTC
CSVLDRDRVLDEQFF
>TRBV27|NA|NA|TRBJ1-1
TGTGCCAGCAGTTTATCGAGGGTGGGCACTGAAGCTTTCTTT
CASSLSRVGTEAFF
>TRBV28|TRBD2|NA|TRBJ2-7
TGTGCCAGCATCCGGGGGGGGCAGGGCGTAACCTACGAGCAGTACTTC
CASIRGGQGVTYEQYF
>TRBV5-1|NA|NA|TRBJ1-5
TGCGCCAGCAGCTTGGATCGCTCCGGGGCCCAGCATTTT
CASSLDRSGAQHF
>TRBV2|TRBD2|NA|TRBJ2-7
TGTGCCAGCAGTGCGCGGGAGCTCCGCTACGAGCAGTACTTC
CASSARELRYEQYF
>TRBV24-1|NA|NA|TRBJ1-2
TGTGCCACCAGTGAGGGGAGGTACTATGGCTACACCTTC
CATSEGRYYGYTF
>TRBV12-3/TRBV12-4|NA|NA|TRBJ2-1
TGTGCCAGCAGTATTTTACCCGGAGGTGAGCAGTTCTTC
CASSILPGGEQFF
>TRBV18|TRBD1|NA|TRBJ2-3
TGTGCCAGCTCACCACCGACGGGACAGGGGCCCGATACGCAGTATTTT
CASSPPTGQGPDTQYF
>TRBV6-4|NA|few|TRBJ2-2
TGTGCCAGCAGTGACTCGTGGACTGGGAACACCGGGGAGCTGTTTTTT
CASSDSWTGNTGELFF
>TRBV12-3/TRBV12-4|TRBD1|NA|TRBJ1-2
TGTGCCAGCAGCACGGACAGGGGTTATGGCTACACCTTC
CASSTDRGYGYTF
>TRBV12-2|NA|NA|TRBJ1-4
TGTGCAAGTCGCTTTCAGCCCCGGACAGCCTGGGTTGAAAAACTGTTTTTT
CASRFQPRTAWVEKLFF
>TRBV5-4|TRBD2|NA|TRBJ2-3
TGTGCCAGCAGCCAGAGCGGGAGGGGAGTAGATACGCAGTATTTT
CASSQSGRGVDTQYF
>TRBV7-9|NA|NA|TRBJ2-7
TGTGCCAGCAGCTTAAACCCAGGTTCCTACGAGCAGTACTTC
CASSLNPGSYEQYF
>TRBV6-5|NA|NA|TRBJ2-7
TGTGCCAGCAGTTACTCGTGGACAGAAAGCTACGAGCAGTACTTC
CASSYSWTESYEQYF
>TRBV20-1|NA|NA|TRBJ2-1
TGCAGTGCTGTGGCCGATGAGCAGTTCTTC
CSAVADEQFF
>TRBV9|TRBD2|NA|TRBJ2-3
TGTGCCAGCAGCGCGGGACTAGCGGGAGTTGGCACAGATACGCAGTATTTT
CASSAGLAGVGTDTQYF
>TRBV6-2/TRBV6-3|TRBD2|once|TRBJ2-5
TGTGCCAGCAGTTACATCGTGCGGGAGGGCCTGGACGAGACCCAGTACTTC
CASSYIVREGLDETQYF
>TRBV2|NA|NA|TRBJ2-1
TGTGCCAGCACCGAGGACACCCCCAGTTTGATCTTC
CASTEDTPSLIF
>TRBV27|TRBD2|NA|TRBJ2-1
TGTGCCAGCAGTTGGGGGGTAGCGGGAGAGGATGAGCAGTTCTTC
CASSWGVAGEDEQFF
>TRBV4-2|NA|NA|TRBJ2-3
TGTGCCAGCAGCCAAGAGGGGGTAGCGGCGGGCACAGATACGCAGTATTTT
CASSQEGVAAGTDTQYF
>TRBV3-1/TRBV3-2|TRBD1|NA|TRBJ1-5
TGTGCCAGCAGCCAAGCAGGGGGCTTGGGTCAGCCCCAGCATTTT
CASSQAGGLGQPQHF
>TRBV3-1/TRBV3-2|NA|NA|TRBJ1-2
TGTGCCAGCAGGCCATATCCTCAGACAGGCCGGAACTATGGCTACACCTTC
CASRPYPQTGRNYGYTF
>TRBV6-5|TRBD2|NA|TRBJ2-3
TGTGCCAGCAAAATGACTAGCGGGACGGATACGCAGTATTTT
CASKMTSGTDTQYF
>TRBV3-1/TRBV3-2|NA|few|TRBJ1-5
TGTGCCAGCAGCCCCACGAGGAATAGCAATCAGCCCCAGCATTTT
CASSPTRNSNQPQHF
>TRBV6-5|NA|NA|TRBJ1-5
TGTGCCAGCAGTTACGGGGCAGGGGTTCAGCCCCAGCATTTT
CASSYGAGVQPQHF
>TRBV7-8|NA|NA|TRBJ2-5
TGTGCCAGCAGCTTATCACAGGGCTCACCCCACAGAAGGGGGACCCAGTACTTC
CASSLSQGSPHRRGTQYF
>TRBV5-6|TRBD1|NA|TRBJ1-2
TGTGCCAGCAGCCCCTCCGGGACAGGGGAGAGATTGGGGGGCTACACCTTC
CASSPSGTGERLGGYTF
>TRBV6-5|NA|once|TRBJ1-2
TGTGCCAGCCTCCCGGGGGGAGAGAGGTATGGCTACACCTTC
CASLPGGERYGYTF
>TRBV11-2|NA|once|TRBJ1-2
TGTGCCAGCAGCCCGACAGAGGCCTATGGCTACACCTTC
CASSPTEAYGYTF
>TRBV4-1|TRBD1|NA|TRBJ1-2
TGCGCCAGCAGCCAAGATGGGGACAGGGGATACACCTTC
CASSQDGDRGYTF
>TRBV6-1|NA|NA|TRBJ1-1
TGTGCCAGCAGTGACCCGGGGGAGGGGAACACTGAAGCTTTCTTT
CASSDPGEGNTEAFF
>TRBV2|NA|NA|TRBJ2-3
NA
CASSLFFGQGSADTQYF
>TRBV5-1|TRBD2|NA|TRBJ2-3
TGCGCCAGCAGCTTGTTAGCGGGAGCCACCACAGATACGCAGTATTTT
CASSLLAGATTDTQYF
>TRBV27|TRBD2|NA|TRBJ2-3
TGTGCCAGCAGTTTAAGCGGGATGGGGGCAGATACGCAGTATTTT
CASSLSGMGADTQYF